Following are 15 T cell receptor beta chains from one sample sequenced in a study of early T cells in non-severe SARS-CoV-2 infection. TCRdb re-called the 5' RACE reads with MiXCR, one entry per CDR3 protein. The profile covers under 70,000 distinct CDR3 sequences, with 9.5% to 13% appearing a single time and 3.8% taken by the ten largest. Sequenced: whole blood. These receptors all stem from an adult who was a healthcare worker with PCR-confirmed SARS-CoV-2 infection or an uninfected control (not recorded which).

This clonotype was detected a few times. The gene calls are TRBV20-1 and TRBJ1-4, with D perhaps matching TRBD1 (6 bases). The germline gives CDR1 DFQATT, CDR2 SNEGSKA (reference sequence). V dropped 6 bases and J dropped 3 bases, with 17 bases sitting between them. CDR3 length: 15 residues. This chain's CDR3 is CSAHQGTGANEKLFF. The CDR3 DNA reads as TGCAGTGCCCATCAGGGGACGGGGGCTAATGAAAAACTGTTTTTT.

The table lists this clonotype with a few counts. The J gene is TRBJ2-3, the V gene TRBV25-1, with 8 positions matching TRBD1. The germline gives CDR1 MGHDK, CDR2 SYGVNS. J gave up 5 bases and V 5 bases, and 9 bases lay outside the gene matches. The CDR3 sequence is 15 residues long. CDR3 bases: TGTGCCAGCAGTTTGGACAGGGCCCCGGGAGATACGCAGTATTTT. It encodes CASSLDRAPGDTQYF.

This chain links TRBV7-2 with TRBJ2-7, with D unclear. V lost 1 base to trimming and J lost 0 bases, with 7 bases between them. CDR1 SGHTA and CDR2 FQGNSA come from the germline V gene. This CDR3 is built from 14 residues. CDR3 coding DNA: TGTGCCAGCAGCTTAGATGTAAGCTCCTACGAGCAGTACTTC. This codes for CASSLDVSSYEQYF.

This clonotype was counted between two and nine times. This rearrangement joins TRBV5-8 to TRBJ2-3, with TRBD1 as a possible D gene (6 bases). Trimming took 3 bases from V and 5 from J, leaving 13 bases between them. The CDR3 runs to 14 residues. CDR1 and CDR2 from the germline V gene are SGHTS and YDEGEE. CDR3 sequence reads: CASSYTGYQDTQYF. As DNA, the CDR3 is TGTGCCAGCAGCTATACAGGGTATCAAGATACGCAGTATTTT. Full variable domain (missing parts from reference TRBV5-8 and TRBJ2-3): EAGVTQSPTHLIKTRGQQATLRCSPISGHTSVYWYQQALGLGLQFLLWYDEGEERNRGNFPPRFSGRQFPNYSSELNVNALELEDSALYLCASSYTGYQDTQYFGPGTRLTVL.

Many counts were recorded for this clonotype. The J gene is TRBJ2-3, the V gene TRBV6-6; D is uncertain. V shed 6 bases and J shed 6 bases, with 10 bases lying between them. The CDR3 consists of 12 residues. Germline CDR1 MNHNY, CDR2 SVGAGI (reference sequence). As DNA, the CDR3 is TGTGCCAGCAGCCCTTCGGAGGATACGCAGTATTTT. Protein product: CASSPSEDTQYF.

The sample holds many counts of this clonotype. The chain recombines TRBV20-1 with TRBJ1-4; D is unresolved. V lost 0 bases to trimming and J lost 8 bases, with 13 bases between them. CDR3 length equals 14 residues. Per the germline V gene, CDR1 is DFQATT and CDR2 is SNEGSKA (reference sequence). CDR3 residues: CSARDAVVGEKLFF. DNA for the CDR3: TGCAGTGCTAGAGATGCCGTTGTAGGCGAAAAACTGTTTTTT.

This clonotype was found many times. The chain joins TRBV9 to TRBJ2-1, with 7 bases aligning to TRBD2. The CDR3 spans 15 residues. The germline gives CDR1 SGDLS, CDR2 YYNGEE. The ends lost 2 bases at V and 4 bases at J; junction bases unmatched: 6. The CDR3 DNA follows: TGTGCCAGCAGCGTCGCAGCGGGGAGTTACAATGAGCAGTTCTTC. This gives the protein CASSVAAGSYNEQFF.

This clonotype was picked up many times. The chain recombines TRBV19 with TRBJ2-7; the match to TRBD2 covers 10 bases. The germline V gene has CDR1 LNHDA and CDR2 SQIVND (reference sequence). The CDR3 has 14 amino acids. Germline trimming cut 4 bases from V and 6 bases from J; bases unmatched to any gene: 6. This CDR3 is CASSSTSGEREQYF. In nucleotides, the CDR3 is TGTGCCAGTAGTAGCACTAGCGGGGAGCGCGAGCAGTACTTC.

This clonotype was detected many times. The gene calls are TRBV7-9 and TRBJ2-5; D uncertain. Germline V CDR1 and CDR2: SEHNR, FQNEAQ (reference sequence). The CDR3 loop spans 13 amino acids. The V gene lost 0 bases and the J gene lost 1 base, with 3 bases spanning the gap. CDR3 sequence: CASSLAVQETQYF. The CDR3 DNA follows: TGTGCCAGCAGCTTAGCCGTCCAAGAGACCCAGTACTTC. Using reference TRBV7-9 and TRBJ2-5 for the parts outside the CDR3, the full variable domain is DTGVSQNPRHKITKRGQNVTFRCDPISEHNRLYWYRQTLGQGPEFLTYFQNEAQLEKSRLLSDRFSAERPKGSFSTLEIQRTEQGDSAMYLCASSLAVQETQYFGPGTRLLVL.

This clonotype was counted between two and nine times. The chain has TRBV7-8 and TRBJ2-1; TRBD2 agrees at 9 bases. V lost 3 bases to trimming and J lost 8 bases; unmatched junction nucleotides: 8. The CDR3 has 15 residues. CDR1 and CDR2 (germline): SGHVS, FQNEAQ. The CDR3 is CASSFVSGRNDEQFF. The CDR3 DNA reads TGTGCCAGCAGCTTTGTTAGCGGGAGAAACGATGAGCAGTTCTTC.

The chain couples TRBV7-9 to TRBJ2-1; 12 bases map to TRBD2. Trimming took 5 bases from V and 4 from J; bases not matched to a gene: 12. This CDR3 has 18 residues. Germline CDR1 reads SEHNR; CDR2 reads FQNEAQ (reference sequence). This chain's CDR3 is CASSRFTSGGIVYNEQFF. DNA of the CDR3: TGTGCCAGCAGCCGATTCACTAGCGGGGGGATTGTGTACAATGAGCAGTTCTTC.

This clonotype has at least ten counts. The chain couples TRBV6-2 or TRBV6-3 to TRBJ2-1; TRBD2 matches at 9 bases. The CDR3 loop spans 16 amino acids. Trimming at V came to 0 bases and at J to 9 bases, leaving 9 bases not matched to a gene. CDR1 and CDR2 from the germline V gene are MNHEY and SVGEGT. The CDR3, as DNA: TGTGCCAGCAGTTACTCCAGGAGACTAGCGGCGGCTGAGCAGTTCTTC. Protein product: CASSYSRRLAAAEQFF.

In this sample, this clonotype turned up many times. For the CDR3, the DNA is TGTGCCTCCTGGACAGGGCAAGATACGCAGTATTTT. It encodes CASWTGQDTQYF. This rearrangement joins TRBV30 to TRBJ2-3, with TRBD1 matching 8 bases. Germline trimming cut 7 bases from V and 5 bases from J; bases unmatched to any gene: 5. The CDR3 length is 12 residues. Germline V lookup: CDR1 GTSNPN, CDR2 SVGIG (reference sequence).

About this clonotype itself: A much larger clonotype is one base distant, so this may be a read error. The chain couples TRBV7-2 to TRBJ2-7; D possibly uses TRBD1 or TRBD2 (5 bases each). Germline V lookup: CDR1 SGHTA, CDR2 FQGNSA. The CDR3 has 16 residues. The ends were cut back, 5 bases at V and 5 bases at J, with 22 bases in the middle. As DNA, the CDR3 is TGTGCCAGCAGCATTGTCCCCGGGACGGTCGCGCACGAGCAGTACTTC. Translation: CASSIVPGTVAHEQYF. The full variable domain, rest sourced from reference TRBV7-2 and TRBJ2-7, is GAGVSQSPSNKVTEKGKDVELRCDPISGHTALYWYRQSLGQGLEFLIYFQGNSAPDKSGLPSDRFSAERTGGSVSTLTIQRTQQEDSAVYLCASSIVPGTVAHEQYFGPGTRLTVT.

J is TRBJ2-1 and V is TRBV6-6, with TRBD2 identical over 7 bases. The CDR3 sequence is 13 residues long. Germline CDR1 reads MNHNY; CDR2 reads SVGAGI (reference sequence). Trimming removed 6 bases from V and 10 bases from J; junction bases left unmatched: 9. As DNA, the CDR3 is TGTGCCAGCAGCTACGGGAGGTCTGGGGAGCAGTTCTTC. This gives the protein CASSYGRSGEQFF.